This TCR beta chain stems from a study of response to subunit inactivated influenza vaccine. CDR3 size: 15 residues. V dropped 6 bases and J dropped 6 bases, with 20 bases sitting between them. Germline V gene lookup returns CDR1 MNHEY and CDR2 SVGEGT. This clonotype has just a few counts. TCRdb fed the RT-PCR reads into MiXCR, producing one record per CDR3 protein. The table records roughly 500,000 distinct CDR3 sequences, less than 25% of them present only once. These same data were also listed under a study on T cells expressing NK-cell markers. That work adds: As the method of synthesis, 5'RACE template switching with UMIs yielded TCR beta cDNA.

The material was CD4+ T cells sorted from PBMCs, obtained less than 13 days after vaccination. V and J are TRBV6-2 or TRBV6-3 and TRBJ1-1; D not certain. The TCR was taken from a man aged 45-65 years who received an inactivated influenza vaccine. CDR3 sequence reads: CASRDPGSPVSEAFF. CDR3 nucleotide sequence: TGTGCCAGCAGGGACCCCGGCAGTCCGGTGTCTGAAGCTTTCTTT.